Presented here are 27 T cell receptor beta chains from one specimen sequenced in a study of shared T cell receptors in the human thymus. Some clones are missing from TCRdb's copy, which holds only in-frame ones; the method was immunoSEQ multiplex PCR. The table shows about 380,000 clones, with 95% occurring only once. Sample: thymocytes. All receptors derive from a human donor.

The chain carries TRBV19 and TRBJ2-7, with TRBD2 matching over 15 bases. The CDR3 is made up of 20 amino acids. Germline CDR1 LNHDA, CDR2 SQIVND (reference sequence). With 3 bases clipped from V and 2 bases from J, the junction kept 14 bases outside the gene matches. CDR3 in DNA: TGTGCCAGTAGTATGTCGGAGATGGGACTAGCGGGAGGTCTTCCCTACGAGCAGTACTTC. Its translation: CASSMSEMGLAGGLPYEQYF.

This chain uses TRBV5-6 with TRBJ1-5, with D maybe TRBD1 (5 bases). The length of the CDR3 is 14 residues. V shed 2 bases and J shed 7 bases, with 13 bases lying between them. CDR1 SGHDT and CDR2 YYEEEE come from the germline V gene. The CDR3 spells CASSLAWGGQPQHF. The DNA of the CDR3 is TGTGCCAGCAGCTTAGCTTGGGGCGGGCAGCCCCAGCATTTT.

The rearrangement links TRBV27 to TRBJ2-3, with 11 positions matching TRBD2. CDR3 length: 17 residues. With 5 bases clipped from V and 4 bases from J, the junction kept 11 bases outside the gene matches. The germline V gene has CDR1 MNHEY and CDR2 SMNVEV (reference sequence). The CDR3 loop reads CASSPRDSGRAADTQYF. The CDR3 DNA reads TGTGCCAGCAGTCCCCGTGATAGCGGGAGGGCGGCAGATACGCAGTATTTT.

The chain links TRBV4-2 to TRBJ2-7; TRBD2 agrees at 7 bases. The V gene end was trimmed by 3 bases and the J gene end by 0 bases; junction bases not matched to a gene: 8. The CDR3 loop spans 16 amino acids. Germline CDR1 is LGHNA and CDR2 is YNFKEQ. In DNA form, the CDR3 reads TGTGCCAGCAGCCACCCACCGGGACTAAGCTCCTACGAGCAGTACTTC. Amino acids: CASSHPPGLSSYEQYF.

This sequence joins TRBV27 and TRBJ1-1; D not resolved. Germline CDR1 and CDR2: MNHEY and SMNVEV (reference sequence). This CDR3 comprises 11 residues. The V gene lost 4 bases and the J gene lost 2 bases, with 2 bases spanning the gap. CDR3 coding DNA: TGTGCCAGCAGTTGCAACACTGAAGCTTTCTTT. Translated: CASSCNTEAFF.

The genes are TRBV19 and TRBJ1-3; D not certain. V was pared by 10 bases and J by 4 bases, with 20 bases between. There are 15 residues in the CDR3. From germline, CDR1 is LNHDA and CDR2 SQIVND (reference sequence). The CDR3 coding sequence is TGTGCCACAATTCCCCCCAGAAGGGCCGGAAACACCATATATTTT. This sequence encodes CATIPPRRAGNTIYF.

This chain connects TRBV1 to TRBJ2-3. TRBV1 is classified as a pseudogene. This CDR3 region has 13 residues. The CDR3, as DNA: TGCACCAGCAGCCAAAACCGCGTGGAAACGCAGTATTTT. This gives the protein CTSSQNRVETQYF.

The V gene is TRBV6-1, the J gene TRBJ1-3; D is ambiguous. The V gene lost 6 bases and the J gene lost 0 bases, with 12 bases spanning the gap. Germline lookup yields CDR1 MNHNS and CDR2 SASEGT. This CDR3 comprises 15 residues. The CDR3: CASRAQAASGNTIYF. The CDR3 DNA follows: TGTGCCAGCAGGGCTCAGGCAGCCTCTGGAAACACCATATATTTT.

The V and J genes are TRBV7-9 and TRBJ1-2, with no clear D. The CDR3 extends over 15 amino acids. V was trimmed by 1 base and J by 3 bases, leaving 12 bases between them. Germline V gives CDR1 SEHNR, CDR2 FQNEAQ (reference sequence). This CDR3 is CASSLGSGRDYGYTF. The CDR3 DNA reads as TGTGCCAGCAGCTTAGGGTCGGGGAGGGACTATGGCTACACCTTC.

The chain employs TRBV6-4 and TRBJ1-2, with TRBD1 matching over 9 bases. V lost 4 bases, J lost 8 bases, and 11 bases stayed unmatched. CDR1 and CDR2 from the germline V gene are MRHNA and SNTAGT. The CDR3 is made up of 15 amino acids. CDR3 coding DNA: TGTGCCAGCAGTGCGGGCGGGACAGGGAGGCGCGGCTACACCTTC. This encodes CASSAGGTGRRGYTF.

The chain uses TRBV6-1 and TRBJ1-1; maybe TRBD1 (5 bases). The CDR3 length is 15 residues. Trimming removed 6 bases at V and 5 bases at J, with 19 bases between. From germline, CDR1 is MNHNS and CDR2 SASEGT. CDR3 sequence: CASRDTGRVGTEAFF. In nucleotides, the CDR3 is TGTGCCAGCAGGGATACGGGCAGGGTGGGTACTGAAGCTTTCTTT.

This rearrangement joins TRBV5-1 to TRBJ2-7; 9 nucleotides match TRBD2. The CDR3 spans 18 residues. J lost 5 bases, V lost 4 bases, and 19 bases had no gene match. The germline CDR1 and CDR2 sequences are SGHRS and YFSETQ. CDR3 region: CASSLRLAEYLYLHEQYF. The CDR3 nucleotides read TGCGCCAGCAGCCTCAGACTAGCGGAGTACCTTTACCTCCACGAGCAGTACTTC.

The V call is TRBV19, the J call TRBJ2-1; D remains unclear. Trimming pared 0 bases from V and 9 bases from J, leaving 18 bases between. The CDR3 contains 16 residues. Germline loops: CDR1 LNHDA, CDR2 SQIVND (reference sequence). DNA of the CDR3: TGTGCCAGTAGTATAGACAGGTTCATGGATGTCGGTGAGCAGTTCTTC. It yields the protein CASSIDRFMDVGEQFF.

The chain has TRBV28 and TRBJ2-2, with D tentatively TRBD1 (5 bases). The CDR3 totals 16 residues. Trimming cost V 7 bases and J 1 base, with 16 bases left between them. Germline loops: CDR1 MDHEN, CDR2 SYDVKM. Here the CDR3 reads CASTRKGQRNTGELFF. CDR3 nucleotides: TGTGCCAGCACCCGCAAGGGGCAAAGGAACACCGGGGAGCTGTTTTTT. Full variable domain (rest looked up from reference TRBV28 and TRBJ2-2): DVKVTQSSRYLVKRTGEKVFLECVQDMDHENMFWYRQDPGLGLRLIYFSYDVKMKEKGDIPEGYSVSREKKERFSLILESASTNQTSMYLCASTRKGQRNTGELFFGEGSRLTVL.

The J gene is TRBJ2-7, the V gene TRBV28; D may be TRBD1 or TRBD2 (5 bases each). This CDR3 comprises 12 residues. V lost 3 bases and J 6 bases, leaving 9 bases between the germline ends. The germline CDR1 and CDR2 sequences are MDHEN and SYDVKM. The CDR3 reads CASSFGTPEQYF. The CDR3 DNA is TGTGCCAGCAGTTTCGGGACGCCCGAGCAGTACTTC.

The chain carries TRBV13 and TRBJ2-1; maybe TRBD2 (5 bases). The CDR3 runs to 15 residues. CDR1 is PRHDT and CDR2 is FYEKMQ in the germline V gene (reference sequence). Trimming shortened V by 5 bases and J by 2 bases, and 13 bases separated the two germline ends. This CDR3 reads CASSPRTSPYNEQFF. The CDR3 region has the DNA TGTGCCAGCAGCCCGAGGACTTCGCCCTACAATGAGCAGTTCTTC. The full variable domain, with the rest looked up from reference TRBV13 and TRBJ2-1, is AAGVIQSPRHLIKEKRETATLKCYPIPRHDTVYWYQQGPGQDPQFLISFYEKMQSDKGSIPDRFSAQQFSDYHSELNMSSLELGDSALYFCASSPRTSPYNEQFFGPGTRLTVL.

CDR3: CASSRRPGTGYIGELFF. Here the CDR3 DNA reads TGTGCCAGCAGCCGAAGACCCGGGACAGGGTATATAGGGGAGCTGTTTTTT. V usage is TRBV14 and J usage is TRBJ2-2, with 9 positions matching TRBD1. The trim removed 4 bases at V and 8 bases at J, leaving 14 bases unmatched. The germline V gene encodes CDR1 SGHDN and CDR2 FVKESK. This CDR3 region has 17 residues.

The chain is built from TRBV6-4 and TRBJ2-4, with D perhaps TRBD2 (5 bases). Germline V lookup: CDR1 MRHNA, CDR2 SNTAGT. Trimming removed 0 bases at V and 6 bases at J, with 21 bases between. The CDR3 is made up of 18 amino acids. The CDR3 DNA reads as TGTGCCAGCAGTGACTCCGGACTCACCGTTAGTGGGCCAAACATTCAGTACTTC. Amino acid sequence: CASSDSGLTVSGPNIQYF.

The gene calls are TRBV28 and TRBJ2-3, with D maybe TRBD1 (6 bases). V was clipped by 2 bases and J by 0 bases, with 12 bases between them. Germline CDR1 is MDHEN and CDR2 is SYDVKM. CDR3 length equals 16 residues. CDR3 in DNA: TGTGCCAGCAGTTTAACCTACAGGGAAAGCACAGATACGCAGTATTTT. Translating it yields CASSLTYRESTDTQYF.

The chain combines TRBV28 with TRBJ2-7; D is unresolved. CDR3 length equals 12 residues. V dropped 4 bases and J dropped 2 bases, with 6 bases sitting between them. Germline CDR1 reads MDHEN; CDR2 reads SYDVKM. The CDR3 DNA follows: TGTGCCAGCAGTTGCCCCCCCTACGAGCAGTACTTC. It encodes CASSCPPYEQYF.

The gene calls are TRBV4-3 and TRBJ2-1; D possibly corresponds to TRBD1 (6 bases). Trimming left V 0 bases short and J 3 bases short, with 15 bases between. The CDR3 consists of 17 residues. Germline lookup yields CDR1 LGHNA and CDR2 YSLEER. Here the CDR3 DNA reads TGCGCCAGCAGCCAAGAGTTCCCGGGACACAACTACAATGAGCAGTTCTTC. It encodes CASSQEFPGHNYNEQFF.

The chain uses TRBV18 and TRBJ2-7, with a possible D match to TRBD1 (6 bases). V was clipped by 4 bases and J by 2 bases, with 9 bases between them. Germline V gene lookup returns CDR1 KGHSH and CDR2 LQKENI. This CDR3 is 13 amino acids long. The DNA for the CDR3 is TGTGCCAGCTCACGACAGGCCACCTACGAGCAGTACTTC. As protein: CASSRQATYEQYF. The full variable domain, its missing parts supplied by reference TRBV18 and TRBJ2-7, is NAGVMQNPRHLVRRRGQEARLRCSPMKGHSHVYWYRQLPEEGLKFMVYLQKENIIDESGMPKERFSAEFPKEGPSILRIQQVVRGDSAAYFCASSRQATYEQYFGPGTRLTVT.

CDR3 sequence reads: CASRKTGNTEAFF. Written as DNA, the CDR3 is TGTGCCAGCAGAAAGACAGGGAACACTGAAGCTTTCTTT. V usage is TRBV6-5 and J usage is TRBJ1-1; maybe TRBD1 (6 bases). The germline gives CDR1 MNHEY, CDR2 SVGAGI. The CDR3 runs 13 residues. V was clipped by 6 bases and J by 1 base, with 9 bases between them.

This sequence joins TRBV4-2 and TRBJ2-1; D call uncertain. The germline V and J ends were trimmed by 0 bases and 6 bases, with 9 bases remaining between them. Germline CDR1 is LGHNA and CDR2 is YNFKEQ. This CDR3 contains 14 residues. CDR3: CASSQESRVNEQFF. CDR3 nucleotide sequence: TGTGCCAGCAGCCAAGAGAGTAGGGTCAATGAGCAGTTCTTC.

The gene calls are TRBV28 and TRBJ2-1; no firm D call. The CDR3 has 15 amino acids. Per germline, CDR1 MDHEN and CDR2 SYDVKM. The V gene lost 3 bases and the J gene lost 0 bases, with 9 bases spanning the gap. The CDR3 loop is CASSFAETSYNEQFF. CDR3 DNA: TGTGCCAGCAGTTTCGCTGAAACCTCCTACAATGAGCAGTTCTTC.

The V gene is TRBV7-2, the J gene TRBJ2-7, with TRBD1 as a possible D gene (6 bases). Germline V CDR1 and CDR2: SGHTA, FQGNSA. The CDR3 consists of 12 residues. Trimming removed 5 bases from V and 6 bases from J, with 11 bases in between. Written as DNA, the CDR3 is TGTGCCAGCAGCACAGGGCCGGGCGAGCAGTACTTC. Translated, it gives CASSTGPGEQYF.

The V call is TRBV11-3, the J call TRBJ2-3; 11 bases are shared with TRBD2. With V trimmed by 5 bases and J by 4 bases, 20 bases remained unmatched. There are 20 residues in the CDR3. The germline V gene encodes CDR1 SGHNT and CDR2 YENEEA. For the CDR3, the DNA is TGTGCCAGCAGCCCAAACCCCCTAGCGGGAGGCTATCGTTCCCCAGATACGCAGTATTTT. This gives the protein CASSPNPLAGGYRSPDTQYF.